This T cell receptor beta chain was sequenced in a study of T cell responses to AZD1222 COVID-19 vaccine. The assay was immunoSEQ multiplex PCR, and TCRdb's table has in-frame clones only and misses some. The sample has 75,000 to 85,000 clones, 75% to 90% seen once. Remarks on this clone: As yet, its antigen is unknown.

General observations from the study: Nearly half of the spike-specific TCRs reportedly recognize variant regions that carry no mutations.

This CDR3 comprises 15 residues. The germline V gene has CDR1 LNHDA and CDR2 SQIVND (reference sequence). V was clipped by 10 bases and J by 5 bases; unmatched bases: 14. This specimen was peripheral blood, taken on day 0 of AZD1222 vaccination. This receptor was identified in an adult in good health. The V call is TRBV19, the J call TRBJ2-5; 9 bases match TRBD1. CDR3 protein: CATQDRGGPGETQYF. The DNA of the CDR3 is TGTGCCACCCAGGACAGGGGTGGACCGGGGGAGACCCAGTACTTC.